This entry is about one T cell receptor (beta chain). The target antigen is unknown. A read error is possible here, since a much larger clone lies one base away. The data originate from a study of T cell repertoires in cytomegalovirus infection. TCRdb reanalysed the reads using MiXCR and keeps one entry per CDR3 protein. The data contain tens of thousands of distinct CDR3 sequences, more than 20% of them seen just once; the ten biggest clones take up approximately 51%. The germline V gene has CDR1 SGHTA and CDR2 FQGNSA. V dropped 6 bases and J dropped 8 bases, with 23 bases sitting between them. There are 16 residues in the CDR3.

Material: CD8+ T cells from cultured PBMCs, obtained from culture after CMV antigen stimulation. The chain is built from TRBV7-2 and TRBJ2-1, with a possible D match to TRBD2 (6 bases). The receptor was isolated from a human donor in good health (CMV status not recorded). Some clones in this sample may be carry-over from other donors' samples. In nucleotides, the CDR3 is TGTGCCAGCAGTCGCTCCTTTGGGGGGAATTACTATGAGCAGTTCTTC. Translation: CASSRSFGGNYYEQFF. Full variable domain (remainder filled in from reference TRBV7-2 and TRBJ2-1): GAGVSQSPSNKVTEKGKDVELRCDPISGHTALYWYRQSLGQGLEFLIYFQGNSAPDKSGLPSDRFSAERTGGSVSTLTIQRTQQEDSAVYLCASSRSFGGNYYEQFFGPGTRLTVL.